The 5 T cell receptor beta chains presented below share a single source sample, sequenced in a study of neurological immune-mediated disorders (dated by TCRdb to about 2019). The sample's time point, from its label and the paper: longitudinal time-point 2. The library was prepared using 5' RACE. The listed sequencing device is Illumina HiSeq 2500. TCRdb ran its own pipeline on the public reads, namely fastp trimming at Q25 and MiXCR clone calling, and kept in-frame beta chains. One record per CDR3 amino acid sequence lists the most common genes and DNA. For this sample the table gives about 60,000 distinct CDR3 sequences, of which around a tenth were detected only once. The ten biggest clones cover around 13% of the sample. Material for sequencing was PBMCs. All receptors come from a man younger than 45 in good health.

This clonotype was seen at least ten times. The chain is built from TRBV7-9 and TRBJ2-7, with unresolved D. The germline V and J ends were trimmed by 5 bases and 2 bases, with 10 bases remaining between them. The CDR3 runs to 13 residues. Per the germline V gene, CDR1 is SEHNR and CDR2 is FQNEAQ (reference sequence). The CDR3, as DNA: TGTGCCAGCAGCGTTTCCGGAACCTACGAGCAGTACTTC. This sequence encodes CASSVSGTYEQYF.

There are many counts of this clonotype. The chain has TRBV12-3 or TRBV12-4 and TRBJ1-4; 8 positions match TRBD1. The ends lost 2 bases at V and 10 bases at J; junction bases unmatched: 9. The CDR3 loop spans 15 amino acids. CDR3 bases: TGTGCCAGCAGTTTACAGGGGGCCGGGAGAGGAAAACTGTTTTTT. It is translated as CASSLQGAGRGKLFF.

This clonotype was observed at least ten times. The chain combines TRBV19 with TRBJ2-7, with D perhaps matching TRBD2 (7 bases). V was shortened by 5 bases and J by 6 bases, with 11 bases between the two germline ends. CDR3 length: 12 amino acids. Germline V gene sequence: CDR1 LNHDA, CDR2 SQIVND (reference sequence). The CDR3 is CASSRGAGEQYF. CDR3 bases: TGTGCCAGTAGTCGGGGGGCCGGCGAGCAGTACTTC.

The chain links TRBV30 to TRBJ2-1, with 10 positions matching TRBD1. The CDR3 is 14 amino acids. V lost 4 bases to trimming and J lost 7 bases; unmatched junction nucleotides: 7. Germline V gene data show CDR1 as GTSNPN and CDR2 as SVGIG (reference sequence). The CDR3 protein is CAWTRTGGRNEQFF. The CDR3 DNA sequence: TGTGCCTGGACGCGGACAGGGGGGAGGAATGAGCAGTTCTTC. The variable domain in full, with the rest retrieved from reference TRBV30 and TRBJ2-1, is SQTIHQWPATLVQPVGSPLSLECTVEGTSNPNLYWYRQAAGRGLQLLFYSVGIGQISSEVPQNLSASRPQDRQFILSSKKLLLSDSGFYLCAWTRTGGRNEQFFGPGTRLTVL.

This clonotype was picked up many times. V is TRBV28 and J is TRBJ2-7; TRBD1 agrees at 7 bases. The CDR3 has 14 residues. V trimming: 6 bases; J trimming: 3 bases; junction bases outside the gene matches: 8. Germline V gives CDR1 MDHEN, CDR2 SYDVKM. The CDR3 protein is CASRSGQSYYEQYF. The CDR3 DNA sequence: TGTGCCAGCAGGTCGGGACAGTCTTACTACGAGCAGTACTTC.